This TCR beta chain was profiled in a study of blood T cells in healthy people across ages. Study-wide findings and caveats: Older individuals had lower TCR beta diversity per million T cells (the decline was roughly linear).

The CDR3 is made up of 13 amino acids. The germline CDR1 and CDR2 sequences are MNHEY and SVGAGI. V was pared by 7 bases and J by 4 bases, with 13 bases between. In terms of origin and age, donors were healthy Caucasian individuals from Russia aged about 6 to 90. They isolated at least 6 million PBMCs from each sample. Then a second PCR, running roughly 7 to 12 cycles, was carried out with a sample-barcoded 5' primer and a J-beta primer mix. A single record per CDR3 protein comes from TCRdb applying MiXCR to the 5' RACE reads. The table records more than 1.4 million distinct CDR3 sequences, roughly 40% of them present only once. As to this clonotype: No antigen is known for it.

This clonotype originated in a woman aged 18-30 years in good health. The sequencing input was blood. V usage is TRBV6-5 and J usage is TRBJ1-2; possible D gene TRBD1, 6 bases. The CDR3 bases are TGTGCCAGCAAAGCATCGGACAGCTATGGCTACACCTTC. The encoded protein is CASKASDSYGYTF.